This T cell receptor beta chain was profiled in a study of cytomegalovirus exposure and HLA in healthy donors. Study observations and caveats: The investigators catalogued 150 or so TCR beta chains as cytomegalovirus-associated.

The PCR ran on 60 Vbeta and 13 Jbeta primers. The repertoire was sequenced with immunoSEQ multiplex PCR; TCRdb's copy has only in-frame clones and lacks some. The sample consists of around 170,000 clones, approximately 71% of them appearing once. Germline V gene sequence: CDR1 MNHNS, CDR2 SASEGT. The CDR3 length is 16 residues. V dropped 4 bases and J dropped 7; count of bases not matched to a gene: 5. To note about this clone: The antigen is undetermined.

Sequenced material: PBMCs. The sequence was collected from a girl between 10 and 17 years old in good health and CMV-seronegative. The chain has TRBV6-1 and TRBJ2-2, with 14 bases that match TRBD2. CDR3 in DNA: TGTGCCAGCAGTGGACTAGCGGGGGGGCGGGGCGGGGAGCTGTTTTTT. This gives the protein CASSGLAGGRGGELFF.